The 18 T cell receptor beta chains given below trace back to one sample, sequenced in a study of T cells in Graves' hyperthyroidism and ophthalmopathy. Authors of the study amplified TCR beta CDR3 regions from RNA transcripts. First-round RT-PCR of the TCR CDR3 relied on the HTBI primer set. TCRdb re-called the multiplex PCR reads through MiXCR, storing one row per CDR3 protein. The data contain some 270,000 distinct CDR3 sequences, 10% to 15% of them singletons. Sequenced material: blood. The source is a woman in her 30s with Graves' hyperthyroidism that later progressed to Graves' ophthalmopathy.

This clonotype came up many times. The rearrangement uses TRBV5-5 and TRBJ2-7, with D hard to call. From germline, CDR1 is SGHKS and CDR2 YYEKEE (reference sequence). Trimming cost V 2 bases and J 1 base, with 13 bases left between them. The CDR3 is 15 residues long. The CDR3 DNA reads TGTGCCAGCAGCTTCCCAGGAGAGAGGTCCTACGAGCAGTACTTC. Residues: CASSFPGERSYEQYF.

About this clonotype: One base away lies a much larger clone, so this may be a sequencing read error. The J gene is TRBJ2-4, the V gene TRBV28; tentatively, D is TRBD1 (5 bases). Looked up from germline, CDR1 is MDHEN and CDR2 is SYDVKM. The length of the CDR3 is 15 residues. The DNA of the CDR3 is TGTGCCAGCAGTTTCAAGACCTGGGGCAAAGACATTCAGTACTTC. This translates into CASSFKTWGKDIQYF.

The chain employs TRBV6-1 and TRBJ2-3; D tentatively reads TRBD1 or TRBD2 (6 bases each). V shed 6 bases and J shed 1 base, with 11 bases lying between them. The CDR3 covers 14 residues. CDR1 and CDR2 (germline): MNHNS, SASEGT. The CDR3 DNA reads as TGTGCCAGCAGACTGGGGGGCCGCACAGATACGCAGTATTTT. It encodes CASRLGGRTDTQYF.

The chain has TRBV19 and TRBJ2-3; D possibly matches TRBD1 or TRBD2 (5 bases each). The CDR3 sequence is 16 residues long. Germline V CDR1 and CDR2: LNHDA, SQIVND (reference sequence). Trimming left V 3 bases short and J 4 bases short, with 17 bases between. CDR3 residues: CASSILGVSSPDTQYF. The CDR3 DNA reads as TGTGCCAGTAGTATTCTAGGGGTTTCTAGCCCAGATACGCAGTATTTT.

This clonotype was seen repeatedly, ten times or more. The CDR3 coding sequence is TGTGCCAGCAGCCCTATAGCGGGAACCTACAATGAGCAGTTCTTC. This gives the protein CASSPIAGTYNEQFF. This rearrangement joins TRBV7-2 to TRBJ2-1; TRBD2 agrees at 8 bases. V shed 5 bases and J 2 bases; nucleotides not matched to a gene: 5. Per germline, CDR1 SGHTA and CDR2 FQGNSA. The CDR3 loop spans 15 amino acids.

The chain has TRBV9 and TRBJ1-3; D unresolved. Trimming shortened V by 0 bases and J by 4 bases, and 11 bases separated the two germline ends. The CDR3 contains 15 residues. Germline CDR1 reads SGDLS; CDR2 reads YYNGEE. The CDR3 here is CASSVVGGNGNTIYF. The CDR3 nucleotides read TGTGCCAGCAGCGTAGTCGGAGGGAACGGAAACACCATATATTTT.

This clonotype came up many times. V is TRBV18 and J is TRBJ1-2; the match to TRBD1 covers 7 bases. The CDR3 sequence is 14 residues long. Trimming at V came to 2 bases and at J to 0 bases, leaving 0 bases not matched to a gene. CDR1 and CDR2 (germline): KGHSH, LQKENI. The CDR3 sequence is CASSPGTANYGYTF. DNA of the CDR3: TGTGCCAGCTCACCAGGGACAGCTAACTATGGCTACACCTTC.

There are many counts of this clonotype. CDR3 amino acids: CASSWGSGQGESTQYF. As DNA, the CDR3 is TGTGCCAGCAGCTGGGGGTCTGGACAGGGAGAAAGTACGCAGTATTTT. The chain recombines TRBV7-2 with TRBJ2-3; 8 nucleotides line up with TRBD1. Germline V lookup: CDR1 SGHTA, CDR2 FQGNSA. This CDR3 is 16 amino acids long. With 4 bases clipped from V and 8 bases from J, the junction kept 14 bases outside the gene matches. The variable domain in full, completed from reference TRBV7-2 and TRBJ2-3, reads GAGVSQSPSNKVTEKGKDVELRCDPISGHTALYWYRQSLGQGLEFLIYFQGNSAPDKSGLPSDRFSAERTGGSVSTLTIQRTQQEDSAVYLCASSWGSGQGESTQYFGPGTRLTVL.

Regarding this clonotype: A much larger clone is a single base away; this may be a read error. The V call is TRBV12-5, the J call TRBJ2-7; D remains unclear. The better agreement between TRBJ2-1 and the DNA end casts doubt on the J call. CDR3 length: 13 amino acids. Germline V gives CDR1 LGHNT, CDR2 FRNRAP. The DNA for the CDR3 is TGTGCTAGTGGTTCCGAACGAGCCTACGAGCAGTTCTTC. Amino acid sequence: CASGSERAYEQFF.

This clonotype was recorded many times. In nucleotides, the CDR3 is TGTGCCAGCAGTTCCCCCGGGACTAACACCGGGGAGCTGTTTTTT. Its translation: CASSSPGTNTGELFF. V usage is TRBV12-3 or TRBV12-4 and J usage is TRBJ2-2; maybe TRBD2 (6 bases). CDR3 length equals 15 residues. Trimming took 4 bases from V and 2 from J, leaving 11 bases between them.

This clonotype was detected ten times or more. CDR3 nucleotides: TGTGCCAGCAGTGAATCGGGCCAGCGCGAGCAGTACTTC. It encodes CASSESGQREQYF. V is TRBV6-1 and J is TRBJ2-7; D is unclear. CDR1 and CDR2 from the germline V gene are MNHNS and SASEGT. CDR3 length: 13 residues. V dropped 2 bases and J dropped 6 bases, with 11 bases sitting between them.

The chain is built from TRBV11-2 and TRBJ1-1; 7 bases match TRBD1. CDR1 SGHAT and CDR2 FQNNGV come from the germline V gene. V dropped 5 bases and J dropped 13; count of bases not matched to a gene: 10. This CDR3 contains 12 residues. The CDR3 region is CASSTQGGIGFF. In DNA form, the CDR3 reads TGTGCCAGCAGCACACAAGGGGGCATAGGTTTCTTT.

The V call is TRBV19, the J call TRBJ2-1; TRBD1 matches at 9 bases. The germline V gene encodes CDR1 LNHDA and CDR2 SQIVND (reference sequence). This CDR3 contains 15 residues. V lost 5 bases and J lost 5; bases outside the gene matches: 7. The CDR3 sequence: CASSPQGQGNNEQFF. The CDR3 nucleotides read TGTGCCAGTAGTCCGCAGGGACAGGGAAACAATGAGCAGTTCTTC. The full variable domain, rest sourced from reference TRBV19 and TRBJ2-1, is DGGITQSPKYLFRKEGQNVTLSCEQNLNHDAMYWYRQDPGQGLRLIYYSQIVNDFQKGDIAEGYSVSREKKESFPLTVTSAQKNPTAFYLCASSPQGQGNNEQFFGPGTRLTVL.

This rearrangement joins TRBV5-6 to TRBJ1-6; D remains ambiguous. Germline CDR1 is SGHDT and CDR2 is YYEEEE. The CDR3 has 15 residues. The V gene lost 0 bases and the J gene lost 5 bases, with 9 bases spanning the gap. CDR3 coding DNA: TGTGCCAGCAGCTTGGCGGGAAAAAATAATTCACCCCTCCACTTT. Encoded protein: CASSLAGKNNSPLHF.

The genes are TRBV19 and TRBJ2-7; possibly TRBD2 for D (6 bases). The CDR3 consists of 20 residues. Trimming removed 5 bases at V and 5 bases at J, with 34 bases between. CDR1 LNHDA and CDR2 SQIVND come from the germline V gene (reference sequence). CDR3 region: CASSPRRGRTTIGAGNEQYF. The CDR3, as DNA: TGTGCCAGTAGTCCCCGGCGGGGTCGGACTACCATTGGGGCGGGGAACGAGCAGTACTTC.

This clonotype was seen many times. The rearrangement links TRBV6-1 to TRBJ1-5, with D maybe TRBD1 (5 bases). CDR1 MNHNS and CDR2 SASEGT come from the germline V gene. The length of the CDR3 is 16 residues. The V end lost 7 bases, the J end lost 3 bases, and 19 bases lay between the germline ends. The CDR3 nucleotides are TGTGCCAGCATTCCCGAAGGGGCAAGTTTCAATCAGCCCCAGCATTTT. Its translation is CASIPEGASFNQPQHF.

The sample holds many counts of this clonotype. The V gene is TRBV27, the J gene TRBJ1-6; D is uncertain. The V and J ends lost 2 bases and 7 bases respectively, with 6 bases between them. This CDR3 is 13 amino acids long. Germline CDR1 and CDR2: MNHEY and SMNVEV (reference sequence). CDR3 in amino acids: CASSLRGNSPLHF. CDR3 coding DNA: TGTGCCAGCAGTTTACGAGGGAATTCACCCCTCCACTTT.

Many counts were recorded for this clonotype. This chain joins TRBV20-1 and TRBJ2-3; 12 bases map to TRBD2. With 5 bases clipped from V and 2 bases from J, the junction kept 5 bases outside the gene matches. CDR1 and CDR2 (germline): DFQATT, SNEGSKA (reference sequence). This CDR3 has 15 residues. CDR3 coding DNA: TGCAGTGCTTTCCGACTAGCGGGAGTCACAGATACGCAGTATTTT. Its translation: CSAFRLAGVTDTQYF.